This T cell receptor (beta chain) was profiled in a study of technical replicates of blood from a few donors. V was clipped by 2 bases and J by 7 bases; unmatched bases: 13. The CDR3 covers 16 residues. Germline lookup yields CDR1 GTSNPN and CDR2 SVGIG (reference sequence). Repertoires were generated with immunoSEQ multiplex PCR, while TCRdb's copy carries only in-frame clones and drops some. Among about 74,000 clones listed, roughly 95% were seen once. The sample taken for sequencing was T cells isolated from PBMCs. This receptor was obtained from a human donor in good health. The chain is built from TRBV30 and TRBJ2-5; 10 bases match TRBD2. CDR3 coding DNA: TGTGCCTGGAGTATACAGACTAGCGGGCCCTCTAGGACCCAGTACTTC. As protein: CAWSIQTSGPSRTQYF.